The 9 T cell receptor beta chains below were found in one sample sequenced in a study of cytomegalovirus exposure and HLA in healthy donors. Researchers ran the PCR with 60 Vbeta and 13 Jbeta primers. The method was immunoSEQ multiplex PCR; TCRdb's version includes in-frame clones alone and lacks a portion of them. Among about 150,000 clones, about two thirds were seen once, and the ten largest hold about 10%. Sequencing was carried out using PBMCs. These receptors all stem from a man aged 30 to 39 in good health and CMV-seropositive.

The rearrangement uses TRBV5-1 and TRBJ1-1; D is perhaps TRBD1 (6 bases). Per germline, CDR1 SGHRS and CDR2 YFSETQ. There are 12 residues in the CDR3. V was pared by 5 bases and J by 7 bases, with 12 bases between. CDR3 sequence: CASREGQLEAFF. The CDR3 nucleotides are TGCGCCAGCAGGGAAGGACAGCTTGAAGCTTTCTTT.

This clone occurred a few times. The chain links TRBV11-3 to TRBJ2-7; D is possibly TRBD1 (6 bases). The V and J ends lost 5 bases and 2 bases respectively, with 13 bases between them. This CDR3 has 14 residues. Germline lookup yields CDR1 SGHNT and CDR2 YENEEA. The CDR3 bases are TGTGCCAGCAGCCCTACAGGGACGACCTACGAGCAGTACTTC. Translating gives CASSPTGTTYEQYF.

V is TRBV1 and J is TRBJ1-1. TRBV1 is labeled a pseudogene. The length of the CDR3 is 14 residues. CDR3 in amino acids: CTSSQGSSVTEAFF. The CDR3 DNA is TGCACCAGCAGCCAAGGGTCTTCGGTGACTGAAGCTTTCTTT.

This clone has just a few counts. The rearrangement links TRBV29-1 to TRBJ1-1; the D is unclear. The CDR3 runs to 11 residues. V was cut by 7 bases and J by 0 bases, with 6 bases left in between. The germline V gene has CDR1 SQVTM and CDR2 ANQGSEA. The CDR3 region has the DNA TGCAGCGGGCTTTTGAACACTGAAGCTTTCTTT. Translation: CSGLLNTEAFF.

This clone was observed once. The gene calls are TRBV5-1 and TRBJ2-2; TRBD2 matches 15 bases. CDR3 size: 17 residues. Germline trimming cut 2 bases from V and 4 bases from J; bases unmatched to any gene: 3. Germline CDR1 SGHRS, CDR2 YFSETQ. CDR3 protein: CASSFGTSGRSTGELFF. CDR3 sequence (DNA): TGCGCCAGCAGCTTCGGGACTAGCGGGAGGTCCACCGGGGAGCTGTTTTTT.

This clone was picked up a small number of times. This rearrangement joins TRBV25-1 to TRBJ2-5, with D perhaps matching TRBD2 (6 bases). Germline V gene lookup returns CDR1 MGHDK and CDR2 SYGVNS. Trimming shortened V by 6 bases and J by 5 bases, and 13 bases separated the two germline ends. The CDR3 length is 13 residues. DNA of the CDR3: TGTGCCAGCAGATGTAGCGGAGTTGAGACCCAGTACTTC. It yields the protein CASRCSGVETQYF.

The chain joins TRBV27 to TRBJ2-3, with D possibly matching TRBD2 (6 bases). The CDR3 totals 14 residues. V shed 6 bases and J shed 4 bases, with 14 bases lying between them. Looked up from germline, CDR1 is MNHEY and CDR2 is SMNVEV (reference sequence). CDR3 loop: CASRLRRGPDTQYF. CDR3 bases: TGTGCCAGCAGGTTAAGGCGGGGACCAGATACGCAGTATTTT.

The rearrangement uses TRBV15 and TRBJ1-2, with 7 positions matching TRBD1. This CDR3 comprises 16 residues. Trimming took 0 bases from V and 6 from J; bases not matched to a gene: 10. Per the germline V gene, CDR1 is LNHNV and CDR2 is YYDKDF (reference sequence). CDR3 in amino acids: CATSRDWDRKRDGYTF. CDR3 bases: TGTGCCACCAGCAGAGACTGGGACAGAAAAAGAGATGGCTACACCTTC.

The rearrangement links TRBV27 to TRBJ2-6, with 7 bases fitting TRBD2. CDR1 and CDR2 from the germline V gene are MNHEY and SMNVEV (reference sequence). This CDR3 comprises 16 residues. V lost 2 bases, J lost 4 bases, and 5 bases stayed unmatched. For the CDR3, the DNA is TGTGCCAGCAGTTTAATGGGGGGGTTGGGGGCCAACGTCCTGACTTTC. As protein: CASSLMGGLGANVLTF.